This paragraph covers one T cell receptor beta chain sequence. Some clones are missing from TCRdb's copy, which holds only in-frame ones; the method was immunoSEQ multiplex PCR. The sample shows tens of thousands of clones, about 80% of them seen only once. The record originates from a study of CD4 T cell repertoires in COVID-19. This TCR derives from a human donor who had COVID-19. The sample here was CD4+ T cells from peripheral blood, taken after recovery from COVID-19.

As DNA, the CDR3 is TGTGCCAGCAGTTACGCCTTTTTTCCCTACGAGCAGTACTTC. Translated, it gives CASSYAFFPYEQYF. V usage is TRBV6-2 or TRBV6-3 and J usage is TRBJ2-7, with D unresolved. The CDR3 totals 14 residues. The germline V and J ends were trimmed by 2 bases and 2 bases, with 10 bases remaining between them. Germline V CDR1 and CDR2: MNHEY, SVGEGT.